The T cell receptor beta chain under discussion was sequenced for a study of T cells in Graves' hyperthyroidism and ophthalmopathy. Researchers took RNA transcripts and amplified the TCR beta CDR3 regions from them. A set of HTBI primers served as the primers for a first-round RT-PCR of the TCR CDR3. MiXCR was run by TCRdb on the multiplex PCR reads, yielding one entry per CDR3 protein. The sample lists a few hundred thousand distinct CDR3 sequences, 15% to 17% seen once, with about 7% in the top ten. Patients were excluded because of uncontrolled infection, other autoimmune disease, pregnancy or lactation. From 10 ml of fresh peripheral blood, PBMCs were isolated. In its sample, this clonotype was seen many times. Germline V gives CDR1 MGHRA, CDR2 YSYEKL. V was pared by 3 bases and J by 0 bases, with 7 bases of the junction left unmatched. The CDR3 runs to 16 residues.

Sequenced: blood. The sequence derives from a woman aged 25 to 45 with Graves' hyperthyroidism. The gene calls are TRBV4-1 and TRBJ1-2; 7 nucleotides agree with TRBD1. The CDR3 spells CASSQMGQRTNYGYTF. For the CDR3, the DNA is TGCGCCAGCAGCCAGATGGGACAGCGGACTAACTATGGCTACACCTTC.